These 5 T cell receptor beta chains originate from one sample sequenced in a study of shared clonotypes between healthy human individuals. Produced via immunoSEQ multiplex PCR; TCRdb's table is partial and in-frame only. Found here are some 1 million clones, approximately 72% of them singletons; the top ten hold approximately 1.3%. The sample taken for sequencing was memory CD4+ T cells sorted from blood. Subset in this sample: CD45RA-negative fraction. Every receptor here comes from a man aged 18-30 years in good health.

The chain links TRBV29-1 to TRBJ2-2; D is perhaps TRBD1 (6 bases). The germline V gene encodes CDR1 SQVTM and CDR2 ANQGSEA. The V end was cut by 7 bases, the J end by 4 bases, with 13 bases between. This CDR3 has 13 residues. CDR3 sequence reads: CSAQTGSTGELFF. In nucleotides, the CDR3 is TGCAGCGCGCAGACAGGAAGCACCGGGGAGCTGTTTTTT.

J is TRBJ1-4 and V is TRBV7-2; TRBD1 matches at 7 bases. The CDR3 spans 14 residues. The trim removed 5 bases at V and 10 bases at J, leaving 10 bases unmatched. Germline V gene data show CDR1 as SGHTA and CDR2 as FQGNSA. Here the CDR3 reads CASSQNRGGGKLFF. The CDR3 nucleotides are TGTGCCAGCAGCCAGAACAGGGGAGGGGGAAAACTGTTTTTT.

This sequence joins TRBV4-1 and TRBJ1-6, with D possibly TRBD1 on 6 matching bases. This CDR3 is built from 16 residues. Germline V gives CDR1 MGHRA, CDR2 YSYEKL. V was cut by 4 bases and J by 4 bases, with 14 bases left in between. As DNA, the CDR3 is TGCGCCAGCAGCCGAGATCAACAGGGTTATAATTCACCCCTCCACTTT. The encoded protein is CASSRDQQGYNSPLHF.

The chain recombines TRBV2 with TRBJ1-1; a weak D match, TRBD1 (6 bases). Germline V gene data show CDR1 as SNHLY and CDR2 as FYNNEI. The CDR3 consists of 17 residues. V was pared by 6 bases and J by 0 bases, with 20 bases between. The CDR3 loop reads CASRGGVGAGLNTEAFF. The CDR3 coding sequence is TGTGCCAGCAGGGGAGGTGTGGGGGCAGGGTTGAACACTGAAGCTTTCTTT.

This chain uses TRBV6-1 with TRBJ1-4; the D is unclear. Looked up from germline, CDR1 is MNHNS and CDR2 is SASEGT. The CDR3 runs 15 residues. V lost 0 bases and J 2 bases, leaving 7 bases between the germline ends. This chain's CDR3 is CASSEAVGTNEKLFF. The CDR3 nucleotides are TGTGCCAGCAGTGAAGCGGTGGGGACTAATGAAAAACTGTTTTTT.